This T cell receptor (beta chain) was recorded in a study of blood T cell repertoires in COVID-19. Looking at the study overall: Samples came from the United States, Italy and Spain, spanning acute and convalescent COVID-19.

The CDR3 runs 14 residues. Germline loops: CDR1 SGHDT, CDR2 YYEEEE. Trimming took 4 bases from V and 0 from J, leaving 10 bases between them. Authors' methods: Estimates of nucleated cell counts were drawn from the amplification of reference gene primers. Only in-frame clones appear in the TCRdb table, and some are missing; sequencing was by immunoSEQ multiplex PCR. The DNA was the basis for D and trimming; V, J and clone size are from that table. The profile covers about 200,000 clones, with 80% to 90% appearing a single time and 5.5% to 7% taken by the ten largest. This sequence originates from a man older than 75 with acute or convalescent COVID-19. The chain combines TRBV5-6 with TRBJ1-1, with D tentatively TRBD1 (5 bases). The sequencing input was peripheral blood. The CDR3 protein is CASSQGQLNTEAFF. The CDR3 region has the DNA TGTGCCAGCAGCCAAGGACAACTGAACACTGAAGCTTTCTTT.